In this sample, the clone carrying this T cell receptor (beta chain) turned up once. Germline V gene data show CDR1 as LNHDA and CDR2 as SQIVND (reference sequence). The CDR3 has 14 residues. Unmatched junction bases numbered 6, after V lost 7 bases and J lost 4 bases. These data are taken from a study of shared clonotypes between healthy human individuals. Only in-frame clones appear in the TCRdb table, and some are missing; sequencing was by immunoSEQ multiplex PCR. The repertoire holds a few million clones, with around 90% as singletons. The chain has TRBV19 and TRBJ2-3; 9 nucleotides line up with TRBD2. Material: naive CD4+ T cells from PBMCs. The subset denotes: CD45RA+ positively selected. This TCR was sampled from a man aged 18 to 30 in good health. Some clones in this sample may be carry-over from other donors' samples. CDR3 amino acids: CASTGGRAADTQYF. DNA of the CDR3: TGTGCCAGTACCGGCGGGAGGGCCGCAGATACGCAGTATTTT.